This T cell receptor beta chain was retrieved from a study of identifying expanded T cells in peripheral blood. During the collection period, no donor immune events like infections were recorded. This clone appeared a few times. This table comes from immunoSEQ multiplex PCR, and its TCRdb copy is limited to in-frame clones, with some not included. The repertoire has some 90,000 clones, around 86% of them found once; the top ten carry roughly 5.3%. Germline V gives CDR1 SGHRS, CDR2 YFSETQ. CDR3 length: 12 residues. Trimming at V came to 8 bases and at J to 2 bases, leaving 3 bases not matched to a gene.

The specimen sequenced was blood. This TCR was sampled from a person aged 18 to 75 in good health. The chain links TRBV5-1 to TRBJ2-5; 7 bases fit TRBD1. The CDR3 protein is CASKQGQETQYF. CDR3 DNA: TGCGCCAGTAAACAGGGGCAAGAGACCCAGTACTTC.